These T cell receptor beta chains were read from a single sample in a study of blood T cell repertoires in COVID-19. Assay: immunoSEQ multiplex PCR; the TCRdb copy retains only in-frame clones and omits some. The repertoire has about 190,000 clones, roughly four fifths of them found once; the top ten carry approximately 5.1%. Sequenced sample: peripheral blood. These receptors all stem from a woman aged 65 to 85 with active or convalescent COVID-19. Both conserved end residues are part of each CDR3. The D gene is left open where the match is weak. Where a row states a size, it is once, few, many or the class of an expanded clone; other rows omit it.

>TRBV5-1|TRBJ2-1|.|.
CASSFQNEQFF
TGCGCCAGCAGCTTTCAGAATGAGCAGTTCTTC
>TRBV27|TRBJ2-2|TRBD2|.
CASSLRLAALGTGELFF
TGTGCCAGCAGTTTACGGCTAGCGGCCTTGGGGACCGGGGAGCTGTTTTTT
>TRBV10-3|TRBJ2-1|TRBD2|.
CAIGRTSGDRVNEQFF
TGTGCCATCGGACGGACTAGCGGAGATCGGGTAAATGAGCAGTTCTTC
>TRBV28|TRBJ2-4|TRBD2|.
CASSFPTSGIAKNIQYF
TGTGCCAGCAGTTTCCCCACTAGCGGGATAGCCAAAAACATTCAGTACTTC
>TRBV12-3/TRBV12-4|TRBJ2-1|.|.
CASTLTSFEQFF
TGTGCCAGCACCTTGACTAGTTTTGAGCAGTTCTTC
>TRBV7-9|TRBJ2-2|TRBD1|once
CASSPPGQGQTGELFF
TGTGCCAGCAGCCCCCCGGGACAGGGCCAAACCGGGGAGCTGTTTTTT
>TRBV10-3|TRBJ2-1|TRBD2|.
CAISESLAAPSYNEQFF
TGTGCCATCAGTGAGTCACTAGCGGCGCCCTCCTACAATGAGCAGTTCTTC
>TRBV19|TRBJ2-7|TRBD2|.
CASGSGMDYEQYF
TGTGCCAGCGGTAGCGGGATGGACTACGAGCAGTACTTC
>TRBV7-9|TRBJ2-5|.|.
CASNRGGGRETQYF
TGTGCCAGCAATAGGGGAGGTGGTAGGGAGACCCAGTACTTC
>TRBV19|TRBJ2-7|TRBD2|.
CARTRLAGGPLYEQYF
TGTGCCAGGACCCGACTAGCGGGAGGGCCTTTGTACGAGCAGTACTTC
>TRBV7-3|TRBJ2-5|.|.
CASSLTAAGRETQYF
TGTGCCAGCAGCTTAACGGCTGCTGGGCGAGAGACCCAGTACTTC
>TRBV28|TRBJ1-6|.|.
CASGAGLPNSPLHF
TGTGCCAGCGGGGCAGGGCTTCCGAATTCACCCCTCCACTTT
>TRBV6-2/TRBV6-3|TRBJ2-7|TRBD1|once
CASSRDRGRREQYF
TGTGCCAGCAGCAGGGACAGGGGGCGGAGGGAGCAGTACTTC
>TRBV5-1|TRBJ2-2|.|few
CASSLAASNTGELFF
TGCGCCAGCAGCTTAGCGGCGTCGAACACCGGGGAGCTGTTTTTT
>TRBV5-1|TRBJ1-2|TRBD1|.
CASSLGQGRGYGYTF
TGCGCCAGCAGCCTCGGACAGGGCCGTGGCTATGGCTACACCTTC
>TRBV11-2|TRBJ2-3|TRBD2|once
CASRHLRTSGTTDTQYF
TGTGCCAGCAGGCACCTTCGGACTAGCGGCACCACAGATACGCAGTATTTT
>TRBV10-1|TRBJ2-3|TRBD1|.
CASSPDRGKADTQYF
TGCGCCAGCAGCCCCGACAGGGGGAAGGCGGATACGCAGTATTTT
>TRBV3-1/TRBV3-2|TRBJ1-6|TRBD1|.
CASSRTPGQGTNSPLHF
TGTGCCAGCAGTCGTACCCCGGGACAGGGGACTAATTCACCCCTCCACTTT
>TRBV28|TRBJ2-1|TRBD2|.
CASSPMRASGSGNEQFF
TGTGCCAGCAGTCCCATGCGGGCTAGCGGGAGCGGAAATGAGCAGTTCTTC
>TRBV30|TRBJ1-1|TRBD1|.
CAWLQGFTEAFF
TGTGCCTGGCTACAGGGGTTCACTGAAGCTTTCTTT
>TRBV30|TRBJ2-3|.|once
CAWSARGTSTDTQYF
TGTGCCTGGAGTGCCCGCGGGACCAGCACAGATACGCAGTATTTT
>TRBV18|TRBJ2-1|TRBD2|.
CASSPALQPVLAGANEQFF
TGTGCCAGCTCACCAGCACTCCAGCCCGTTCTAGCGGGGGCCAATGAGCAGTTCTTC
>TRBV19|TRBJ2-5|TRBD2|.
CASSLAGGHQETQYF
TGTGCCAGTAGTTTGGCGGGAGGTCACCAAGAGACCCAGTACTTC
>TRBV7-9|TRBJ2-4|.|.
CASSLQGAKNIQYF
TGTGCCAGCAGCTTACAGGGGGCCAAAAACATTCAGTACTTC
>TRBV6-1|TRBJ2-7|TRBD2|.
CASSESSGRAYEQYF
TGTGCCAGCAGTGAAAGTAGCGGGAGGGCCTACGAGCAGTACTTC
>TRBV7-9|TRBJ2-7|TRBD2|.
CASSLGSGVTYEQYF
TGTGCCAGCAGCTTGGGTAGCGGGGTTACCTACGAGCAGTACTTC
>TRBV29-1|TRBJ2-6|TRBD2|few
CSVEREGPSGANVLTF
TGCAGCGTTGAGCGGGAGGGCCCCTCTGGGGCCAACGTCCTGACTTTC
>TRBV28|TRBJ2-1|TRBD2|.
CASSSYGLANHYNEQFF
TGTGCCAGCAGTTCATATGGACTAGCTAACCACTACAATGAGCAGTTCTTC
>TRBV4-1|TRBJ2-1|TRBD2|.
CASSLGLAGDYNEQFF
TGCGCCAGCAGCCTTGGACTAGCGGGAGACTACAATGAGCAGTTCTTC
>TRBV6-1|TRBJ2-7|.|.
CASSLGGSYEQYF
TGTGCCAGCAGCCTTGGAGGGTCCTACGAGCAGTACTTC
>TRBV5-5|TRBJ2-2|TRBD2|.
CASSLYDSGSWTGELFF
TGTGCCAGCAGCTTGTATGATAGCGGGAGTTGGACCGGGGAGCTGTTTTTT
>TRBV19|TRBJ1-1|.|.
CASSISNREVGTEAFF
TGTGCCAGTAGTATTTCGAACAGGGAAGTGGGCACTGAAGCTTTCTTT
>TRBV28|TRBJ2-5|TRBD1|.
CASSGTGTGLYQETQYF
TGTGCCAGCAGTGGGACCGGGACAGGGCTCTACCAAGAGACCCAGTACTTC
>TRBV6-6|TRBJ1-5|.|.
CASSYGGSGNQPQHF
TGTGCCAGCAGTTACGGGGGGTCGGGCAATCAGCCCCAGCATTTT
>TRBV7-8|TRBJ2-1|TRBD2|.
CASSSSGRAYNEQFF
TGTGCCAGCAGCTCCAGCGGGAGGGCCTACAATGAGCAGTTCTTC
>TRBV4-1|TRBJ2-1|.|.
CASSYQGTEQFF
TGCGCCAGCAGCTACCAGGGGACTGAGCAGTTCTTC
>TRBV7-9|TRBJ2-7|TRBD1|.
CASSLDRGYEQYF
TGTGCCAGCAGCTTGGACAGGGGTTACGAGCAGTACTTC
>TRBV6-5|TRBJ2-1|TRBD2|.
CASSYEAPGLALEQFF
TGTGCCAGCAGTTACGAGGCCCCCGGACTAGCCCTCGAGCAGTTCTTC
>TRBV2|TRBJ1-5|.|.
CASSESWGQGGQPQHF
TGTGCCAGCAGTGAGTCGTGGGGCCAAGGGGGTCAGCCCCAGCATTTT
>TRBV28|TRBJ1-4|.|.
CASSRGGLTNEKLFF
TGTGCCAGCAGTCGCGGGGGGCTCACTAATGAAAAACTGTTTTTT
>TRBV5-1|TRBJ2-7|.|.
CASSLGAQGPGSYEQYF
TGCGCCAGCAGCTTGGGGGCGCAGGGGCCCGGTTCCTACGAGCAGTACTTC
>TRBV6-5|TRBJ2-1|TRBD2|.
CASSPGGPGEQFF
TGTGCCAGCAGCCCGGGAGGGCCGGGTGAGCAGTTCTTC
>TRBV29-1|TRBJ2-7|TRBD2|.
CSVQGALAGAGEQYF
TGCAGCGTCCAGGGGGCGCTAGCGGGAGCGGGTGAGCAGTACTTC
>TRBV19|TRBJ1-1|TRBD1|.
CASSPGTAYTEAFF
TGTGCCAGTAGTCCCGGGACAGCCTACACTGAAGCTTTCTTT
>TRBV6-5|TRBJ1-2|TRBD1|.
CASSYAEQGNYGYTF
TGTGCCAGCAGTTACGCCGAACAGGGGAACTATGGCTACACCTTC
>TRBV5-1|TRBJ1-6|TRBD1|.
CASSLGVGDRAPYNSPLHF
TGCGCCAGCAGCTTGGGCGTCGGGGACAGGGCGCCCTATAATTCACCCCTCCACTTT
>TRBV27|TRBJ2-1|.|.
CASSSTHEQFF
TGTGCCAGCAGTTCAACACATGAGCAGTTCTTC
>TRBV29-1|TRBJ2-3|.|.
CSVVMWRPSTDTQYF
TGCAGCGTTGTAATGTGGAGACCGTCCACAGATACGCAGTATTTT
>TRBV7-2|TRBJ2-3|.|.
CASSLGLGGSTDTQYF
TGTGCCAGCAGCTTGGGCCTAGGAGGGTCCACAGATACGCAGTATTTT
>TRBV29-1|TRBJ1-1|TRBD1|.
CSFYRGGTEAFF
TGCAGCTTCTACAGGGGTGGGACTGAAGCTTTCTTT
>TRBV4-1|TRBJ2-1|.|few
CASSSRGLGLAGHEQFF
TGCGCCAGCAGCTCAAGGGGGCTCGGACTAGCTGGGCATGAGCAGTTCTTC
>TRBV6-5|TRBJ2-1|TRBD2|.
CASKISSGRIDEQFF
TGTGCCAGCAAAATTTCTAGCGGGAGGATTGATGAGCAGTTCTTC
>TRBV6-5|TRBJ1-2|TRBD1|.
CASSRQGVGYGYTF
TGTGCCAGCAGTAGACAGGGGGTGGGCTATGGCTACACCTTC
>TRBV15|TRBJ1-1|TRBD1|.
CATSRDLTGADTEAFF
TGTGCCACCAGCAGAGACCTTACAGGGGCGGACACTGAAGCTTTCTTT
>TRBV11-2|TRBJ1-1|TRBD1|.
CASSLDRVGTEAFF
TGTGCCAGCAGCCTGGACAGGGTGGGCACTGAAGCTTTCTTT
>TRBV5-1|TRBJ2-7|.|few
CASSYAGPSYEQYF
TGCGCCAGCAGCTACGCGGGCCCCTCCTACGAGCAGTACTTC
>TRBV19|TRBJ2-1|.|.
CASSMRNVGEQFF
TGTGCCAGTAGTATGAGGAACGTGGGTGAGCAGTTCTTC
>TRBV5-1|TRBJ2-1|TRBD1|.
CASSSGTGINEQFF
TGCGCCAGCAGCTCCGGGACAGGGATCAATGAGCAGTTCTTC
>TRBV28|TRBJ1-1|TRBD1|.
CASSDRAGRGNTEAFF
TGTGCCAGCAGCGACAGGGCCGGGAGGGGAAACACTGAAGCTTTCTTT
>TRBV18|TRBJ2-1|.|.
CASSPFGPQGNEQFF
TGTGCCAGCTCACCATTCGGGCCCCAGGGGAATGAGCAGTTCTTC